This passage covers 27 T cell receptor beta chains from one sample sequenced in a study of blood T cells in healthy people across ages (dated by TCRdb to the mid-2010s). The protocol used for the library was 5' RACE. TCRdb shows the sequencer as Illumina HiSeq 2500. A second PCR of roughly 7 to 11 cycles was performed with a sample-barcoded 5' primer and a J-beta primer mix. TCRdb trimmed public reads at Q25 via fastp, called clones via MiXCR and kept in-frame beta chains. Rows are combined by CDR3 protein, so each entry shows the most common genes and DNA. This sample holds 1.4 million to 1.5 million distinct CDR3 sequences; 35% to 45% were observed only once. In total, the top ten clones hold roughly 8.2% of the sample. Sequencing input: blood. Receptors originate from a woman under 30 in good health.

This clonotype has at least ten counts. V usage is TRBV7-2 and J usage is TRBJ2-1; D is unresolved. The CDR3 totals 12 residues. V was clipped by 4 bases and J by 4 bases, with 5 bases between them. The germline V gene has CDR1 SGHTA and CDR2 FQGNSA. Here the CDR3 reads CASSWRYNEQFF. CDR3 sequence (DNA): TGTGCCAGCAGCTGGAGATACAATGAGCAGTTCTTC. The full variable domain, with the rest looked up from reference TRBV7-2 and TRBJ2-1, is GAGVSQSPSNKVTEKGKDVELRCDPISGHTALYWYRQSLGQGLEFLIYFQGNSAPDKSGLPSDRFSAERTGGSVSTLTIQRTQQEDSAVYLCASSWRYNEQFFGPGTRLTVL.

This clonotype was picked up a small number of times. The chain employs TRBV6-1 and TRBJ1-1; TRBD1 agrees at 8 bases. Germline assignment: CDR1 MNHNS and CDR2 SASEGT. The CDR3 has 14 residues. V was pared by 6 bases and J by 1 base, with 4 bases of the junction left unmatched. In nucleotides, the CDR3 is TGTGCCAGCAGGACTGACAGGGGGAACACTGAAGCTTTCTTT. This translates into CASRTDRGNTEAFF.

V is TRBV10-3 and J is TRBJ2-3, with a possible D match to TRBD2 (5 bases). The germline V gene has CDR1 ENHRY and CDR2 SYGVKD. Between the trimmed V and J ends, which lost 2 bases and 0 bases, there was a span of 9 bases. The CDR3 loop spans 15 amino acids. CDR3 nucleotide sequence: TGTGCCATCAGTGAGCGGGGTACTAGCACAGATACGCAGTATTTT. Amino acid sequence: CAISERGTSTDTQYF.

This clonotype was seen a handful of times. This chain joins TRBV7-2 and TRBJ2-4; TRBD2 aligns across 7 bases. Losses at the gene ends were 1 base for V and 4 bases for J; bases not matched to a gene: 13. The CDR3 is 18 residues long. CDR1 is SGHTA, CDR2 FQGNSA, per germline. CDR3: CASSLGGTTNGPKNIQYF. CDR3 DNA sequence: TGTGCCAGCAGCTTAGGGGGGACTACGAACGGCCCTAAAAACATTCAGTACTTC.

This clonotype has more than one count but fewer than ten. This chain links TRBV9 with TRBJ1-5; 8 nucleotides agree with TRBD1. Losses at the gene ends were 4 bases for V and 6 bases for J; bases not matched to a gene: 6. This CDR3 has 14 amino acids. Germline V gives CDR1 SGDLS, CDR2 YYNGEE. Written as DNA, the CDR3 is TGTGCCAGCAGCTCACAGGGGGGCGGTCAGCCCCAGCATTTT. Translation gives CASSSQGGGQPQHF.

This clonotype came up many times. The V and J genes are TRBV5-6 and TRBJ1-2, with 9 bases lining up with TRBD1. CDR3 length equals 13 residues. In germline, CDR1 is SGHDT, CDR2 YYEEEE. J gave up 4 bases and V 5 bases, and 3 bases lay outside the gene matches. The CDR3 reads CASSLQGAYGYTF. The CDR3 DNA reads TGTGCCAGCAGTTTACAGGGGGCCTATGGCTACACCTTC.

The rearrangement links TRBV6-5 to TRBJ2-1; possible D gene TRBD2, 6 bases. This CDR3 region has 14 residues. CDR1 and CDR2 from the germline V gene are MNHEY and SVGAGI. Trimming left V 5 bases short and J 5 bases short, with 13 bases between. The CDR3 region has the DNA TGTGCCAGCAGTCGAGCGGAGGGGCACAATGAGCAGTTCTTC. The encoded protein is CASSRAEGHNEQFF.

This clonotype was detected only a few times. The chain uses TRBV9 and TRBJ2-5, with a weak D call TRBD1 (6 bases). Germline V gene sequence: CDR1 SGDLS, CDR2 YYNGEE. The ends were cut back, 3 bases at V and 2 bases at J, with 17 bases in the middle. The CDR3 consists of 16 residues. CDR3 in amino acids: CASSARGGQPQETQYF. The CDR3 DNA reads TGTGCCAGCAGCGCGAGAGGTGGACAGCCTCAAGAGACCCAGTACTTC.

The rearrangement links TRBV6-5 to TRBJ2-7; TRBD2 is a possible D gene (7 bases). Trimming took off 6 bases at V and 7 bases at J, with 25 bases between the two ends. The CDR3 has 16 residues. The germline V gene encodes CDR1 MNHEY and CDR2 SVGAGI. CDR3 in DNA: TGTGCCAGCAGGGTCGGGGGGCCCCCAGCCCACAATGAGCAGTACTTC. It yields the protein CASRVGGPPAHNEQYF.

This chain joins TRBV30 and TRBJ1-6; D remains unclear. Germline lookup yields CDR1 GTSNPN and CDR2 SVGIG (reference sequence). The CDR3 spans 12 residues. V gave up 1 base and J gave up 7 bases, with 5 bases separating them. CDR3 in amino acids: CAWSGPNSPLHF. CDR3 DNA sequence: TGTGCCTGGAGTGGACCGAATTCACCCCTCCACTTT.

The chain carries TRBV12-3 or TRBV12-4 and TRBJ1-1; no clear D. The CDR3 length is 17 residues. V was shortened by 3 bases and J by 2 bases, with 19 bases between the two germline ends. CDR3 sequence reads: CASSFRLKLNSNTEAFF. The CDR3 DNA sequence: TGTGCCAGCAGTTTCAGACTGAAACTTAACTCCAACACTGAAGCTTTCTTT.

There are a few counts of this clonotype. This chain joins TRBV4-2 and TRBJ2-7; TRBD2 matches 14 bases. CDR1 LGHNA and CDR2 YNFKEQ come from the germline V gene. This CDR3 is 18 amino acids long. With 1 base clipped from V and 2 bases from J, the junction kept 7 bases outside the gene matches. The CDR3 protein is CASSQVLPTSGGAYEQYF. In DNA, the CDR3 is TGTGCCAGCAGCCAAGTCCTACCGACTAGCGGGGGGGCCTACGAGCAGTACTTC.

The CDR3 sequence is CASSYSAYNYNEQYF. CDR3 in DNA: TGTGCCAGCAGTTACTCAGCGTACAACTACAATGAGCAGTACTTC. The chain couples TRBV6-2 or TRBV6-3 to TRBJ2-5; D is unresolved. The V gene's germline CDR1 is MNHEY and CDR2 SVGEGT. V lost 0 bases to trimming and J lost 11 bases, with 19 bases between them. The CDR3 extends over 15 amino acids.

The chain carries TRBV12-3 or TRBV12-4 and TRBJ2-7, with D hard to call. V was cut by 3 bases and J by 0 bases, with 9 bases left in between. This CDR3 is built from 14 residues. CDR3: CASSFRVSSYEQYF. The CDR3 bases are TGTGCCAGCAGTTTTCGCGTCAGCTCCTACGAGCAGTACTTC.

This rearrangement joins TRBV12-3 or TRBV12-4 to TRBJ2-1; 12 bases match TRBD2. This CDR3 is built from 20 residues. Trimming removed 3 bases from V and 6 bases from J; junction bases left unmatched: 18. CDR3 sequence reads: CASSFAGGATSGSFRNEQFF. The CDR3 DNA reads TGTGCCAGCAGTTTCGCTGGGGGTGCGACTAGCGGGAGCTTCCGCAATGAGCAGTTCTTC.

The rearrangement uses TRBV5-1 and TRBJ1-4; D is unclear. The CDR3 runs to 14 residues. Per the germline V gene, CDR1 is SGHRS and CDR2 is YFSETQ. Trimming left V 3 bases short and J 8 bases short, with 14 bases between. The CDR3 region has the DNA TGCGCCAGCAGCTCGGACTCACGAAGGGAAAAACTGTTTTTT. This codes for CASSSDSRREKLFF.

The chain joins TRBV20-1 to TRBJ2-1; 7 positions agree with TRBD2. Germline trimming cut 3 bases from V and 10 bases from J; bases unmatched to any gene: 3. The CDR3 covers 11 residues. Germline values: CDR1 DFQATT, CDR2 SNEGSKA (reference sequence). The CDR3 loop is CSARTLAEQFF. For the CDR3, the DNA is TGCAGTGCTAGGACACTAGCGGAGCAGTTCTTC.

The V call is TRBV5-1, the J call TRBJ2-1; TRBD2 matches 7 bases. The CDR3 length is 14 residues. The V and J ends lost 1 base and 8 bases, in that order; junction bases with no gene match: 6. From germline, CDR1 is SGHRS and CDR2 YFSETQ. CDR3 loop: CASSLTGGSHEQFF. DNA of the CDR3: TGCGCCAGCAGCTTGACTGGCGGGAGCCATGAGCAGTTCTTC.

The chain is built from TRBV6-5 and TRBJ1-2, with D possibly matching TRBD1 (6 bases). This CDR3 contains 14 residues. Trimming pared 7 bases from V and 7 bases from J, leaving 19 bases between. CDR1 is MNHEY and CDR2 is SVGAGI in the germline V gene. CDR3 DNA: TGTGCCAGCATCCAACCGGGCCAGGGGACTGGCTACACCTTC. Its translation: CASIQPGQGTGYTF.

This clonotype was picked up a small number of times. This chain joins TRBV10-3 and TRBJ2-5; 9 bases are a match to TRBD1. Matching the DNA end better, TRBJ2-7 makes the J call doubtful. The CDR3 runs to 16 residues. Germline CDR1 is ENHRY and CDR2 is SYGVKD. The CDR3 loop reads CAISERWGTGSHEQYF. The CDR3 DNA sequence: TGTGCCATCAGTGAGAGGTGGGGGACAGGGTCCCACGAGCAGTACTTC.

This clonotype was seen more than once but under ten times. The rearrangement uses TRBV7-8 and TRBJ2-3; D is perhaps TRBD1 (5 bases). Germline values: CDR1 SGHVS, CDR2 FQNEAQ. Trimming pared 5 bases from V and 4 bases from J, leaving 13 bases between. The CDR3 has 14 residues. This CDR3 is CASSPPQGPDTQYF. The CDR3 nucleotides are TGTGCCAGCAGCCCACCGCAGGGTCCAGATACGCAGTATTTT.

This sequence joins TRBV20-1 and TRBJ2-1, with 10 bases fitting TRBD2. V shed 1 base, J shed 0 bases, and the junction held 9 bases outside the gene matches. The length of the CDR3 is 18 residues. Germline V lookup: CDR1 DFQATT, CDR2 SNEGSKA (reference sequence). This chain's CDR3 is CSARGDSGGPSSYNEQFF. Written as DNA, the CDR3 is TGCAGTGCTAGAGGCGATAGCGGGGGGCCCAGCTCCTACAATGAGCAGTTCTTC.

In this sample, this clonotype turned up a few times. This chain connects TRBV7-2 to TRBJ1-2; 11 bases map to TRBD1. V trimming: 8 bases; J trimming: 3 bases; junction bases outside the gene matches: 8. Germline V lookup: CDR1 SGHTA, CDR2 FQGNSA. The CDR3 totals 15 residues. The CDR3 reads CASPKGTGGYYGYTF. CDR3 bases: TGTGCCAGCCCCAAGGGGACAGGGGGATACTATGGCTACACCTTC.

The V and J genes are TRBV30 and TRBJ2-7; D gene uncertain. CDR3 size: 15 residues. Germline V CDR1 and CDR2: GTSNPN, SVGIG (reference sequence). The ends were cut back, 1 base at V and 3 bases at J, with 16 bases in the middle. In nucleotides, the CDR3 is TGTGCCTGGAGTGACCTAGGCGGCCCGCACTACGAGCAGTACTTC. This codes for CAWSDLGGPHYEQYF.

The chain employs TRBV10-3 and TRBJ1-2; unclear D gene. Germline V lookup: CDR1 ENHRY, CDR2 SYGVKD. V was pared by 0 bases and J by 4 bases, with 12 bases between. The length of the CDR3 is 15 residues. The DNA of the CDR3 is TGTGCCATCAGTGAGTCGACCCTTCCCGGCTATGGCTACACCTTC. It specifies CAISESTLPGYGYTF.

The genes are TRBV9 and TRBJ2-7; TRBD1 aligns across 11 bases. Germline CDR1 is SGDLS and CDR2 is YYNGEE. Germline trimming cut 0 bases from V and 5 bases from J; bases unmatched to any gene: 4. The CDR3 loop spans 15 amino acids. CDR3 bases: TGTGCCAGCAGCGTAGGGGACAGGGGGTTGCACGAGCAGTACTTC. As protein: CASSVGDRGLHEQYF.

This sequence joins TRBV6-5 and TRBJ2-7, with D possibly TRBD1 on 6 matching bases. CDR1 and CDR2 from the germline V gene are MNHEY and SVGAGI. The CDR3 sequence is 14 residues long. The V end was cut by 6 bases, the J end by 3 bases, with 15 bases between. In nucleotides, the CDR3 is TGTGCCAGCAGACACCCCTGGGACATCTACGAGCAGTACTTC. Protein product: CASRHPWDIYEQYF.